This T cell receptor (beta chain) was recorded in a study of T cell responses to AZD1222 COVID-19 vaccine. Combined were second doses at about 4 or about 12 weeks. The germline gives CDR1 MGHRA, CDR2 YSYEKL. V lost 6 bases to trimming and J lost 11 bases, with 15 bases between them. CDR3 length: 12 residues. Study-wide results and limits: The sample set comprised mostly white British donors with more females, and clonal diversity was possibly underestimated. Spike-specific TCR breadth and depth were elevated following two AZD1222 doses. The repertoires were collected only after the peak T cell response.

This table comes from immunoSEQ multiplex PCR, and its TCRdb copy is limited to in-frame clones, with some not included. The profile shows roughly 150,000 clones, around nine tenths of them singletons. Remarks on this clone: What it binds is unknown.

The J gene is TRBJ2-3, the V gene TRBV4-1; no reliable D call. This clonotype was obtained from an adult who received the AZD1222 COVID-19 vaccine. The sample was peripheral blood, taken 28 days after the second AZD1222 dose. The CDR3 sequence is CASSSPDMMQYF. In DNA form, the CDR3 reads TGCGCCAGCAGTTCTCCTGACATGATGCAGTATTTT.